Sequencing of this T cell receptor (beta chain) was carried out in a study of blood T cells in healthy people across ages. About the research overall: About one barcoded TCR beta cDNA was captured per two T cells.

A second PCR, run for about 6 to 11 cycles, used a sample-barcoded 5' primer plus a J-beta primer mix. A minimum of 3 million CDR3-containing paired-end reads was obtained for each sample. TCRdb reanalysed the 5' RACE reads using MiXCR and keeps one entry per CDR3 protein. This table holds over 1.5 million distinct CDR3 sequences, 49% found once. V was shortened by 1 base and J by 7 bases, with 15 bases between the two germline ends. The CDR3 covers 15 residues. Per the germline V gene, CDR1 is LGHNA and CDR2 is YNFKEQ. This receptor was taken from a woman between 35 and 50 years old in good health. The material sequenced was blood. The J gene is TRBJ2-3, the V gene TRBV4-2, with D possibly matching TRBD1 (5 bases). The CDR3 DNA sequence: TGTGCCAGCAGCCAAGGTGCGCAGGGTCTAAATACGCAGTATTTT. Amino acids: CASSQGAQGLNTQYF.